The 12 T cell receptor beta chains below were found in one sample sequenced in a study of CD8 T cells in ankylosing spondylitis. One entry per CDR3 protein, called by TCRdb with MiXCR from the 5' RACE reads. This sample has approximately 140,000 distinct CDR3 sequences, with 40% to 50% found just once. The sample taken for sequencing was synovial fluid, either unsorted or a sorted T cell fraction (not recorded which). These receptors originate from a male donor with ankylosing spondylitis.

This clonotype was counted a few times. This chain joins TRBV4-1 and TRBJ2-2; weak D call: TRBD2 (7 bases). Germline CDR1 is MGHRA and CDR2 is YSYEKL. Trimming removed 1 base from V and 6 bases from J, with 12 bases in between. The CDR3 runs to 15 residues. The CDR3 sequence is CASSQGGGRPGELFF. The CDR3 bases are TGCGCCAGCAGCCAAGGGGGGGGGCGGCCCGGGGAGCTGTTTTTT.

This clonotype was picked up a small number of times. V is TRBV24-1 and J is TRBJ2-2; tentatively, D is TRBD1 (7 bases). V was shortened by 6 bases and J by 7 bases, with 14 bases between the two germline ends. Germline CDR1 KGHDR, CDR2 SFDVKD. The CDR3 loop spans 14 amino acids. CDR3 bases: TGTGCCACCAGTCCGACAGGGAGGATCGGGGAGCTGTTTTTT. Protein product: CATSPTGRIGELFF.

The chain employs TRBV10-3 and TRBJ2-2; D is ambiguous. The V gene lost 5 bases and the J gene lost 1 base, with 8 bases spanning the gap. The germline CDR1 and CDR2 sequences are ENHRY and SYGVKD. The CDR3 runs 14 residues. CDR3 bases: TGTGCCATCAGTTCGAGGCGGAACACCGGGGAGCTGTTTTTT. It yields the protein CAISSRRNTGELFF.

The chain is built from TRBV27 and TRBJ2-1; 14 positions agree with TRBD2. CDR3 length equals 17 residues. V dropped 4 bases and J dropped 2; count of bases not matched to a gene: 4. Germline assignment: CDR1 MNHEY and CDR2 SMNVEV (reference sequence). CDR3 DNA sequence: TGTGCCAGCAGTTCCCGACTAGCGGGGGGGACCTACAATGAGCAGTTCTTC. It translates to CASSSRLAGGTYNEQFF.

This chain uses TRBV7-9 with TRBJ2-7, with D unclear. The germline V and J ends were trimmed by 0 bases and 2 bases, with 14 bases remaining between them. The germline CDR1 and CDR2 sequences are SEHNR and FQNEAQ (reference sequence). CDR3 length: 16 residues. Here the CDR3 DNA reads TGTGCCAGCAGCTTAGCGTGCCCTTCAGGAGCCTACGAGCAGTACTTC. Translated: CASSLACPSGAYEQYF. The full variable domain, in which reference TRBV7-9 and TRBJ2-7 provide the parts outside the CDR3, is DTGVSQNPRHKITKRGQNVTFRCDPISEHNRLYWYRQTLGQGPEFLTYFQNEAQLEKSRLLSDRFSAERPKGSFSTLEIQRTEQGDSAMYLCASSLACPSGAYEQYFGPGTRLTVT.

The chain couples TRBV7-2 to TRBJ2-2; 7 bases align to TRBD2. The CDR3 covers 16 residues. Germline CDR1 and CDR2: SGHTA and FQGNSA. J was trimmed by 0 bases and V by 7 bases; bases with no gene match: 8. Here the CDR3 reads CASTPLLATNTGELFF. As DNA, the CDR3 is TGTGCCAGCACCCCCCTACTAGCGACGAACACCGGGGAGCTGTTTTTT.

This rearrangement joins TRBV6-2 or TRBV6-3 to TRBJ2-7; 7 bases match TRBD1. The ends lost 6 bases at V and 3 bases at J; junction bases unmatched: 5. Germline V lookup: CDR1 MNHEY, CDR2 SVGEGT. This CDR3 has 13 amino acids. CDR3 bases: TGTGCCAGCAGAACAGGGGAATACTACGAGCAGTACTTC. It is translated as CASRTGEYYEQYF.

This clonotype came up many times. The V call is TRBV7-9, the J call TRBJ2-3; possibly TRBD1 for D (5 bases). The CDR3 has 15 residues. Deletions cut 5 bases from V and 6 bases from J, with 18 bases between. Germline assignment: CDR1 SEHNR and CDR2 FQNEAQ (reference sequence). CDR3 loop: CASSPPGISADTQYF. In DNA, the CDR3 is TGTGCCAGCAGCCCCCCAGGGATCAGCGCGGATACGCAGTATTTT.

This clonotype was recorded a few times. This rearrangement joins TRBV5-1 to TRBJ1-3; D is undetermined. CDR3 length: 16 residues. Per germline, CDR1 SGHRS and CDR2 YFSETQ. Trimming left V 1 base short and J 0 bases short, with 11 bases between. CDR3 in DNA: TGCGCCAGCAGCTTGTGGCCGAACCTCTCTGGAAACACCATATATTTT. Amino acids: CASSLWPNLSGNTIYF.

This clonotype was counted a few times. This chain connects TRBV6-6 to TRBJ1-2; 7 bases are a match to TRBD1. This CDR3 has 12 amino acids. V trimming: 7 bases; J trimming: 8 bases; junction bases outside the gene matches: 7. Germline CDR1 and CDR2: MNHNY and SVGAGI (reference sequence). CDR3 bases: TGTGCCAGCAATGGAGGGGGCTGGGGCTACACCTTC. Translating gives CASNGGGWGYTF.

The chain employs TRBV4-1 and TRBJ2-2, with 8 bases lining up with TRBD1. Germline V CDR1 and CDR2: MGHRA, YSYEKL. Unmatched junction bases numbered 5, after V lost 4 bases and J lost 1 base. The CDR3 covers 16 residues. CDR3 loop: CASSRMDRVNTGELFF. The CDR3 nucleotides are TGCGCCAGCAGCCGAATGGACAGGGTGAACACCGGGGAGCTGTTTTTT.

The V gene is TRBV5-5, the J gene TRBJ1-4; D is undetermined. Trimming shortened V by 4 bases and J by 0 bases, and 13 bases separated the two germline ends. Germline assignment: CDR1 SGHKS and CDR2 YYEKEE (reference sequence). The CDR3 is 16 residues long. The CDR3 DNA is TGTGCCAGCAGCCCCGACCGAAGGACAACTAATGAAAAACTGTTTTTT. Protein sequence: CASSPDRRTTNEKLFF.